The 8 T cell receptor beta chains presented below share a single source sample, sequenced in a study of blood T cells in healthy people across ages. Then a second PCR, running about 7 to 11 cycles, was carried out with a sample-barcoded 5' primer and a J-beta primer mix. A single record per CDR3 protein comes from TCRdb applying MiXCR to the 5' RACE reads. The profile covers hundreds of thousands of distinct CDR3 sequences, with roughly 53% appearing a single time and about 42% taken by the ten largest. The specimen was blood. The receptors were gathered from a man older than 75 in good health.

This clonotype turned up a few times. This rearrangement joins TRBV12-3 or TRBV12-4 to TRBJ1-6; perhaps TRBD1 as D (6 bases). The CDR3 consists of 14 residues. V gave up 2 bases and J gave up 6 bases, with 8 bases separating them. CDR3 loop: CASSLWDTNSPLHF. In DNA, the CDR3 is TGTGCCAGCAGTTTATGGGACACTAATTCACCCCTCCACTTT.

The chain recombines TRBV29-1 with TRBJ1-1; no clear D. CDR1 SQVTM and CDR2 ANQGSEA come from the germline V gene. The CDR3 runs to 12 residues. V was cut by 4 bases and J by 6 bases, with 12 bases left in between. CDR3 DNA sequence: TGCAGCGTTGGACACGGGATCGCTGAAGCTTTCTTT. This translates into CSVGHGIAEAFF.

The chain employs TRBV12-3 or TRBV12-4 and TRBJ1-1, with D tentatively TRBD1 (5 bases). Deletions cut 6 bases from V and 8 bases from J, with 13 bases between. CDR3 length: 12 residues. The CDR3 DNA reads TGTGCCAGCAGCCCCGGGACCCAAGAAGCTTTCTTT. Translating it yields CASSPGTQEAFF.

The chain employs TRBV5-1 and TRBJ1-5; D not certain. The length of the CDR3 is 13 residues. CDR1 is SGHRS, CDR2 YFSETQ, per germline. V lost 4 bases to trimming and J lost 6 bases, with 11 bases between them. In DNA form, the CDR3 reads TGCGCCAGCAGCCCGGACGGGTTTCAGCCCCAGCATTTT. Translating gives CASSPDGFQPQHF. Full variable domain (remainder filled in from reference TRBV5-1 and TRBJ1-5): KAGVTQTPRYLIKTRGQQVTLSCSPISGHRSVSWYQQTPGQGLQFLFEYFSETQRNKGNFPGRFSGRQFSNSRSEMNVSTLELGDSALYLCASSPDGFQPQHFGDGTRLSIL.

The chain recombines TRBV2 with TRBJ1-6; D is uncertain. The CDR3 has 14 residues. The V and J ends lost 2 bases and 10 bases respectively, with 12 bases between them. CDR1 and CDR2 (germline): SNHLY, FYNNEI. Written as DNA, the CDR3 is TGTGCCAGCAGTGAAACAGCCGCGGGGTCACCCCTCCACTTT. Translated: CASSETAAGSPLHF.

This clonotype has more than one count but fewer than ten. The chain combines TRBV5-1 with TRBJ2-7; D remains unclear. Trimming took 2 bases from V and 3 from J, leaving 15 bases between them. CDR1 is SGHRS, CDR2 YFSETQ, per germline. The CDR3 has 15 amino acids. The CDR3 here is CASSFTVTTLYEQYF. CDR3 in DNA: TGCGCCAGCAGCTTCACGGTAACCACCCTCTACGAGCAGTACTTC.

The CDR3 region is CASSDGDRVHEQYF. The CDR3 DNA follows: TGTGCCAGCAGCGACGGGGACAGGGTACACGAGCAGTACTTC. The chain combines TRBV2 with TRBJ2-1; 9 bases align to TRBD1. The J call may be in error: the DNA end matches TRBJ2-7 better. CDR1 and CDR2 from the germline V gene are SNHLY and FYNNEI. CDR3 length: 14 residues.

V gene TRBV7-2 combines with J gene TRBJ2-4; no clear D. The germline V and J ends were trimmed by 2 bases and 8 bases, with 13 bases remaining between them. The CDR3 is 14 amino acids. CDR1 and CDR2 from the germline V gene are SGHTA and FQGNSA. The CDR3 loop is CASSLWSEADIQYF. DNA for the CDR3: TGTGCCAGCAGCTTATGGTCAGAGGCGGACATTCAGTACTTC.